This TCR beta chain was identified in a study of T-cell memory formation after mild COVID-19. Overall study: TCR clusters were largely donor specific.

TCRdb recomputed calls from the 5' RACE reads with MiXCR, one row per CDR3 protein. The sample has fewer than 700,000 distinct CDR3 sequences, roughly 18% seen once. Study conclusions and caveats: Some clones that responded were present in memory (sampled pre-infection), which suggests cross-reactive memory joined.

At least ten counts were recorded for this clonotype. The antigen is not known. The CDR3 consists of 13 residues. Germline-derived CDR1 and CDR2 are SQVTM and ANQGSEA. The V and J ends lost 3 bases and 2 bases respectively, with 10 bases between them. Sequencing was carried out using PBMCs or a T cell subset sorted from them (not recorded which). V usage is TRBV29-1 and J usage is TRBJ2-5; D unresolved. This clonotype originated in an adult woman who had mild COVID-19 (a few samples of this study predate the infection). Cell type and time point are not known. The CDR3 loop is CSVDLGLQETQYF. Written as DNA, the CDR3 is TGCAGCGTTGACCTGGGTCTTCAAGAGACCCAGTACTTC.